The next 10 T cell receptor beta chains were all read from a single sample in a study of cytomegalovirus exposure and HLA in healthy donors. 13 Jbeta primers and 60 Vbeta primers were used for the PCR. Profiling relied on immunoSEQ multiplex PCR, and the TCRdb table lists in-frame clones only, not all of them. Of 150,000 to 180,000 clones listed, about four fifths are singletons. The material sequenced was PBMCs. The receptors were sampled from a young man in good health and CMV-seronegative.

This clone has a handful of counts. The chain carries TRBV5-5 and TRBJ2-1; TRBD2 aligns across 10 bases. Germline CDR1 is SGHKS and CDR2 is YYEKEE (reference sequence). Trimming removed 2 bases from V and 2 bases from J; junction bases left unmatched: 7. This CDR3 has 17 amino acids. CDR3 region: CASSFLSGGPAYNEQFF. CDR3 nucleotide sequence: TGTGCCAGCAGCTTCCTTAGCGGGGGGCCCGCCTACAATGAGCAGTTCTTC.

The gene calls are TRBV13 and TRBJ2-7; 8 bases match TRBD1. The ends lost 3 bases at V and 7 bases at J; junction bases unmatched: 5. This CDR3 spans 13 amino acids. Looked up from germline, CDR1 is PRHDT and CDR2 is FYEKMQ (reference sequence). CDR3 amino acids: CASSFFTGGEQYV. CDR3 in DNA: TGTGCCAGCAGCTTTTTTACAGGGGGGGAGCAGTACGTC.

The chain carries TRBV7-9 and TRBJ2-3, with 8 bases lining up with TRBD2. The CDR3 spans 15 residues. J lost 2 bases, V lost 5 bases, and 6 bases had no gene match. Germline CDR1 reads SEHNR; CDR2 reads FQNEAQ (reference sequence). CDR3 amino acids: CASSQAGVDTDTQYF. The CDR3 DNA is TGTGCCAGCAGCCAAGCGGGGGTTGACACAGATACGCAGTATTTT.

CDR3 in DNA: TGTGCCAGCAGCCAAGAACTCACAGGGGATGGCTACACCTTC. This codes for CASSQELTGDGYTF. V is TRBV5-6 and J is TRBJ1-2; 7 nucleotides line up with TRBD1. CDR3 length: 14 residues. Trimming removed 4 bases from V and 6 bases from J; junction bases left unmatched: 9. The V gene's germline CDR1 is SGHDT and CDR2 YYEEEE. Together with reference TRBV5-6 and TRBJ1-2, the CDR3 gives the full variable domain: DAGVTQSPTHLIKTRGQQVTLRCSPKSGHDTVSWYQQALGQGPQFIFQYYEEEERQRGNFPDRFSGHQFPNYSSELNVNALLLGDSALYLCASSQELTGDGYTFGSGTRLTVV.

In this sample, this clone turned up once. The DNA of the CDR3 is TGTGCCACCCGGGGGGCTAACTATGGCTACACCTTC. It codes for CATRGANYGYTF. V usage is TRBV19 and J usage is TRBJ1-2; maybe TRBD1 (5 bases). The CDR3 runs to 12 residues. The ends were cut back, 10 bases at V and 0 bases at J, with 9 bases in the middle. Germline V CDR1 and CDR2: LNHDA, SQIVND (reference sequence).

Written as DNA, the CDR3 is TGTGCCAGCAGCCTTACCAGGGGTGCTCTTTACATGAACACTGAAGCTTTCTTT. Protein: CASSLTRGALYMNTEAFF. The V and J genes are TRBV7-9 and TRBJ1-1, with a tentative D call TRBD1 (6 bases). The germline V gene encodes CDR1 SEHNR and CDR2 FQNEAQ (reference sequence). CDR3 length: 18 amino acids. The V end lost 5 bases, the J end lost 0 bases, and 22 bases lay between the germline ends.

This clone was observed once. The chain carries TRBV6-5 and TRBJ1-1; D remains unclear. The V gene's germline CDR1 is MNHEY and CDR2 SVGAGI. There are 13 residues in the CDR3. V was pared by 0 bases and J by 4 bases, with 6 bases between. The CDR3 protein is CASSYSSPTEAFF. CDR3 coding DNA: TGTGCCAGCAGTTACTCCAGTCCCACTGAAGCTTTCTTT.

The V and J genes are TRBV5-5 and TRBJ1-6; 7 nucleotides line up with TRBD1. There are 16 residues in the CDR3. V dropped 0 bases and J dropped 10; count of bases not matched to a gene: 10. Germline CDR1 is SGHKS and CDR2 is YYEKEE (reference sequence). Written as DNA, the CDR3 is TGTGCCAGCAGCTTGGGACCGCCAGGGGGATTATCACCCCTCCACTTT. Residues: CASSLGPPGGLSPLHF.

This clone was counted a few times. Other DNA sequences in the sample encode the same CDR3. The gene calls are TRBV27 and TRBJ1-1; D gene ambiguous. V gave up 2 bases and J gave up 1 base, with 5 bases separating them. Germline V CDR1 and CDR2: MNHEY, SMNVEV (reference sequence). The CDR3 is 13 amino acids. The CDR3 coding sequence is TGTGCCAGCAGTTTAAGTAGGAACACTGAAGCTTTCTTT. Translated, it gives CASSLSRNTEAFF.

The rearrangement links TRBV4-3 to TRBJ2-5; 8 bases are shared with TRBD1. The V and J ends lost 4 bases and 5 bases, in that order; junction bases with no gene match: 6. This CDR3 is built from 14 residues. Per germline, CDR1 LGHNA and CDR2 YSLEER. As DNA, the CDR3 is TGCGCCAGCAGCCTAGGACAGGGAGCGGAGACCCAGTACTTC. It specifies CASSLGQGAETQYF.